Presented here are 31 T cell receptor beta chains from one specimen sequenced in a study of blood T cell repertoires in COVID-19. The table came from immunoSEQ multiplex PCR; TCRdb's copy has only in-frame clones and leaves some out. Here the sample spans 65,000 to 75,000 clones, approximately 80% being singletons. What was sequenced was peripheral blood. These receptors were obtained from a man aged 80 or over with acute or convalescent COVID-19.

This clone was counted between two and nine times. The rearrangement links TRBV10-3 to TRBJ2-7; 10 nucleotides match TRBD1. After removal of 4 bases from V and 4 bases from J, the junction contained 1 base not matched to a gene. The germline V gene encodes CDR1 ENHRY and CDR2 SYGVKD. CDR3 length: 13 amino acids. CDR3 bases: TGTGCCATCAGTGTGGACAGGGGGTACGAGCAGTACTTC. It translates to CAISVDRGYEQYF.

This chain joins TRBV5-4 and TRBJ2-1, with D possibly being TRBD1 (6 bases). Germline V gene sequence: CDR1 SGHNT, CDR2 YYREEE (reference sequence). This CDR3 has 14 residues. Trimming left V 5 bases short and J 5 bases short, with 14 bases between. CDR3 sequence (DNA): TGTGCCAGCAGTCAACCGGACAGAAACAATGAGCAGTTCTTC. Protein product: CASSQPDRNNEQFF.

DNA of the CDR3: TGTGCCAGCATGGGGCCTTACTCTGGAAACACCATATATTTT. Protein sequence: CASMGPYSGNTIYF. This chain joins TRBV9 and TRBJ1-3; tentatively, D is TRBD1 (5 bases). This CDR3 has 14 amino acids. Per germline, CDR1 SGDLS and CDR2 YYNGEE. The V end lost 6 bases, the J end lost 0 bases, and 10 bases lay between the germline ends.

In DNA form, the CDR3 reads TGCGCCAGCCCTTCCCTGAGGCTAGCTACAGATACGCAGTATTTT. Residues: CASPSLRLATDTQYF. The chain links TRBV10-1 to TRBJ2-3, with D possibly matching TRBD2 (5 bases). V lost 8 bases and J lost 3, with 18 bases in between. The CDR3 is 15 residues long. From germline, CDR1 is WNHNN and CDR2 SYGVQD (reference sequence).

As for this clone: One junction end does not reproduce the germline sequence, and a read error may be involved. The chain combines TRBV28 with TRBJ1-1, with D perhaps matching TRBD1 (5 bases). The germline CDR1 and CDR2 sequences are MDHEN and SYDVKM. CDR3 length: 11 amino acids. This CDR3 reads CVSIISRVAFF. The CDR3 DNA reads TGTGTCAGCATTATATCCAGGGTAGCTTTCTTT. Complete variable domain (other parts from reference TRBV28 and TRBJ1-1): DVKVTQSSRYLVKRTGEKVFLECVQDMDHENMFWYRQDPGLGLRLIYFSYDVKMKEKGDIPEGYSVSREKKERFSLILESASTNQTSMYLCVSIISRVAFFGQGTRLTVV.

V and J are TRBV19 and TRBJ2-1; possible D gene TRBD2, 6 bases. The CDR3 contains 16 residues. With 5 bases removed from V and 8 bases from J, the gap between germline ends came to 22 bases. Per germline, CDR1 LNHDA and CDR2 SQIVND (reference sequence). The chain's CDR3 is CASSPRLGTMVDEQFF. Here the CDR3 DNA reads TGTGCCAGTAGTCCCCGACTAGGAACGATGGTCGATGAGCAGTTCTTC.

This clone has more than one count but fewer than ten. CDR3 loop: CASSQVKGGQGDVETQYF. Here the CDR3 DNA reads TGCGCCAGCAGCCAAGTTAAAGGTGGACAGGGGGATGTGGAGACCCAGTACTTC. V gene TRBV4-1 combines with J gene TRBJ2-5; 10 bases align to TRBD1. The CDR3 runs 18 residues. The J segment lost 5 bases and the V segment lost 1 base, leaving 13 bases of the junction unmatched. Germline V gene lookup returns CDR1 MGHRA and CDR2 YSYEKL.

The chain's CDR3 is CASGRQDNYEQYF. For the CDR3, the DNA is TGTGCCAGCGGGCGACAGGATAACTACGAGCAGTACTTC. This rearrangement joins TRBV28 to TRBJ2-7, with a possible D match to TRBD1 (6 bases). V gave up 8 bases and J gave up 3 bases, with 14 bases separating them. Germline CDR1 is MDHEN and CDR2 is SYDVKM. This CDR3 region has 13 residues.

The V gene is TRBV28, the J gene TRBJ2-7; no clear D. Trimming stripped 5 bases from V and 0 bases from J, with 11 bases between. Germline CDR1 and CDR2: MDHEN and SYDVKM. CDR3 size: 14 residues. CDR3 DNA sequence: TGTGCCAGCAGTAAACAGAGAAACTCCTACGAGCAGTACTTC. Protein product: CASSKQRNSYEQYF.

The chain is built from TRBV7-9 and TRBJ2-3, with 9 bases aligning to TRBD2. With 1 base clipped from V and 4 bases from J, the junction kept 3 bases outside the gene matches. Germline CDR1 reads SEHNR; CDR2 reads FQNEAQ (reference sequence). This CDR3 is 15 amino acids long. CDR3 sequence: CASSLGGRAADTQYF. The CDR3 DNA sequence: TGTGCCAGCAGCTTAGGCGGGAGGGCAGCAGATACGCAGTATTTT.

V usage is TRBV24-1 and J usage is TRBJ2-5; 7 nucleotides agree with TRBD1. V lost 5 bases, J lost 1 base, and 9 bases stayed unmatched. CDR3 size: 16 residues. The V gene's germline CDR1 is KGHDR and CDR2 SFDVKD. The CDR3 DNA reads as TGTGCCACCAGTGCCGGATCGACAGGGTTCCAAGAGACCCAGTACTTC. It translates to CATSAGSTGFQETQYF.

The rearrangement joins TRBV28 to TRBJ2-7, with 7 bases fitting TRBD2. Germline loops: CDR1 MDHEN, CDR2 SYDVKM. Trimming cost V 6 bases and J 3 bases; bases outside gene matches: 8. The CDR3 runs 14 residues. CDR3 DNA: TGTGCCAGCAGGCGTGGGGGGGTCGGCTACGAGCAGTACTTC. This encodes CASRRGGVGYEQYF. Combining the CDR3 with reference TRBV28 and TRBJ2-7 gives the whole variable domain DVKVTQSSRYLVKRTGEKVFLECVQDMDHENMFWYRQDPGLGLRLIYFSYDVKMKEKGDIPEGYSVSREKKERFSLILESASTNQTSMYLCASRRGGVGYEQYFGPGTRLTVT.

The J gene is TRBJ1-3, the V gene TRBV5-4; 9 positions agree with TRBD1. Germline trimming cut 0 bases from V and 3 bases from J; bases unmatched to any gene: 4. This CDR3 contains 16 residues. CDR1 and CDR2 from the germline V gene are SGHNT and YYREEE (reference sequence). The CDR3 loop is CASSLGTGVIGNTIYF. CDR3 nucleotide sequence: TGTGCCAGCAGCTTGGGGACAGGGGTAATTGGAAACACCATATATTTT.

This chain links TRBV6-1 with TRBJ2-7, with TRBD1 matching 10 bases. V lost 6 bases to trimming and J lost 7 bases; unmatched junction nucleotides: 6. Germline V gene data show CDR1 as MNHNS and CDR2 as SASEGT. The CDR3 has 13 residues. CDR3 DNA sequence: TGTGCCAGCAGACGGGACAGGGGAGGGGAGCAGTACTTC. Protein: CASRRDRGGEQYF.

V and J are TRBV28 and TRBJ1-1; no definite D call. Between the trimmed V and J ends, which lost 5 bases and 4 bases, there was a span of 14 bases. Germline V gene lookup returns CDR1 MDHEN and CDR2 SYDVKM. The length of the CDR3 is 14 residues. CDR3 amino acids: CASSLALEGTEAFF. As DNA, the CDR3 is TGTGCCAGCAGTCTGGCCCTAGAAGGCACTGAAGCTTTCTTT.

The chain couples TRBV6-2 or TRBV6-3 to TRBJ1-2, with TRBD1 matching 11 bases. Germline V CDR1 and CDR2: MNHEY, SVGEGT. CDR3 size: 14 residues. V lost 5 bases and J lost 7; bases outside the gene matches: 6. The CDR3 region is CASSRGQGASGYTF. DNA of the CDR3: TGTGCCAGCAGTCGTGGACAGGGGGCGTCTGGCTACACCTTC.

This rearrangement joins TRBV7-2 to TRBJ2-3; 12 nucleotides align to TRBD2. J gave up 6 bases and V 3 bases, and 7 bases lay outside the gene matches. Germline V gives CDR1 SGHTA, CDR2 FQGNSA. The CDR3 length is 16 residues. The CDR3 loop reads CASSFSSSGRVDTQYF. The CDR3 DNA reads as TGTGCCAGCAGCTTCAGTTCTAGCGGGAGGGTTGATACGCAGTATTTT.

The chain has TRBV4-2 and TRBJ1-1, with D unclear. Germline lookup yields CDR1 LGHNA and CDR2 YNFKEQ. Trimming pared 4 bases from V and 6 bases from J, leaving 12 bases between. The CDR3 sequence is 13 residues long. CDR3 region: CASSLQRAPEAFF. The CDR3 bases are TGTGCCAGCAGCCTACAACGTGCCCCTGAAGCTTTCTTT.

The chain joins TRBV30 to TRBJ1-5; D call uncertain. Germline CDR1 is GTSNPN and CDR2 is SVGIG (reference sequence). CDR3 length equals 13 residues. V was clipped by 3 bases and J by 2 bases, with 8 bases between them. The CDR3 nucleotides read TGTGCCTGGAGGGAGAATGGCAATCAGCCCCAGCATTTT. Translating it yields CAWRENGNQPQHF.

The J gene is TRBJ2-3, the V gene TRBV4-3, with 10 bases identical to TRBD2. The CDR3 has 14 amino acids. CDR1 and CDR2 from the germline V gene are LGHNA and YSLEER. Unmatched junction bases numbered 2, after V lost 2 bases and J lost 6 bases. The CDR3 DNA follows: TGCGCCAGCAGCCAAAAAGCGGGGGGGGATACGCAGTATTTT. This gives the protein CASSQKAGGDTQYF.

The gene calls are TRBV7-9 and TRBJ2-1, with 10 bases identical to TRBD1. Germline V lookup: CDR1 SEHNR, CDR2 FQNEAQ (reference sequence). The V segment lost 3 bases and the J segment 4 bases; nucleotides outside the gene matches: 3. The CDR3 is made up of 15 amino acids. CDR3 DNA sequence: TGTGCCAGCAGCTTTGGGACAGGGGTTTACAATGAGCAGTTCTTC. The encoded protein is CASSFGTGVYNEQFF.

The J gene is TRBJ1-3, the V gene TRBV7-8; 7 positions agree with TRBD1. V lost 5 bases and J lost 8; bases outside the gene matches: 9. Germline loops: CDR1 SGHVS, CDR2 FQNEAQ. The CDR3 length is 14 residues. CDR3 amino acids: CASSAMTGSYTIYF. In nucleotides, the CDR3 is TGTGCCAGCAGCGCCATGACAGGGTCCTACACCATATATTTT.

The genes are TRBV14 and TRBJ1-6; D not certain. Trimming left V 4 bases short and J 9 bases short, with 13 bases between. Germline V lookup: CDR1 SGHDN, CDR2 FVKESK. The CDR3 has 14 amino acids. The CDR3: CASSLRVASSPLHF. The CDR3 region has the DNA TGTGCCAGCAGCCTCCGGGTCGCGAGTTCACCCCTCCACTTT.

V gene TRBV7-9 combines with J gene TRBJ2-7, with D possibly TRBD1 on 6 matching bases. The germline V and J ends were trimmed by 5 bases and 2 bases, with 10 bases remaining between them. CDR1 and CDR2 from the germline V gene are SEHNR and FQNEAQ (reference sequence). This CDR3 region has 13 residues. The CDR3 nucleotides are TGTGCCAGCAGCGACCACAGGGCCTACGAGCAGTACTTC. Encoded protein: CASSDHRAYEQYF.

The chain employs TRBV7-2 and TRBJ2-7, with D perhaps matching TRBD2 (5 bases). V was cut by 2 bases and J by 5 bases, with 16 bases left in between. This CDR3 has 15 amino acids. Germline V gives CDR1 SGHTA, CDR2 FQGNSA. CDR3 sequence (DNA): TGTGCCAGCAGCTTAAGAGCGGTGGCCCTAAACGAGCAGTACTTC. It specifies CASSLRAVALNEQYF.

The CDR3 spells CASSPGSPRGQETQYF. As DNA, the CDR3 is TGTGCCAGCTCACCCGGTTCCCCCCGGGGACAAGAGACCCAGTACTTC. The rearrangement uses TRBV18 and TRBJ2-5; possible D gene TRBD2, 5 bases. The V end was cut by 3 bases, the J end by 2 bases, with 16 bases between. CDR3 size: 16 residues. CDR1 and CDR2 from the germline V gene are KGHSH and LQKENI.

This chain uses TRBV12-3 or TRBV12-4 with TRBJ2-1, with D unresolved. Trimming left V 6 bases short and J 8 bases short, with 11 bases between. This CDR3 is 12 amino acids long. The CDR3 sequence: CASSWRTDEQFF. The CDR3 bases are TGTGCCAGCAGCTGGCGTACAGATGAGCAGTTCTTC.

This clone came up once. The genes are TRBV28 and TRBJ1-2; D may be TRBD1 (5 bases). V lost 6 bases, J lost 8 bases, and 16 bases lay in between. The CDR3 spans 13 residues. Germline lookup yields CDR1 MDHEN and CDR2 SYDVKM. The CDR3 region has the DNA TGTGCCAGCAGCCCGCCAGTAGGGGCCGGCTACACCTTC. Its translation: CASSPPVGAGYTF.

The V gene is TRBV6-6, the J gene TRBJ1-1; 9 nucleotides line up with TRBD1. Looked up from germline, CDR1 is MNHNY and CDR2 is SVGAGI (reference sequence). J was trimmed by 1 base and V by 6 bases; bases with no gene match: 6. This CDR3 is built from 15 residues. In nucleotides, the CDR3 is TGTGCCAGCAGGGAGAACAGGGGGCAGAACACTGAAGCTTTCTTT. This codes for CASRENRGQNTEAFF.

V and J are TRBV28 and TRBJ1-3; 12 bases line up with TRBD1. Germline V gives CDR1 MDHEN, CDR2 SYDVKM. There are 17 residues in the CDR3. V lost 6 bases and J lost 1; bases outside the gene matches: 7. DNA of the CDR3: TGTGCCAGCAGGCCGGGACAGGGGGCAAGGTCTGGAAACACCATATATTTT. As protein: CASRPGQGARSGNTIYF.

This chain connects TRBV11-2 to TRBJ2-7; D possibly corresponds to TRBD1 (5 bases). The CDR3 sequence is 17 residues long. Germline V gene sequence: CDR1 SGHAT, CDR2 FQNNGV. Trimming shortened V by 0 bases and J by 2 bases, and 17 bases separated the two germline ends. CDR3 protein: CASSLEVPRGWTYEQYF. The CDR3 nucleotides are TGTGCCAGCAGCTTAGAGGTTCCTAGGGGTTGGACCTACGAGCAGTACTTC. Drawing the rest from reference TRBV11-2 and TRBJ2-7, the complete variable domain is EAGVAQSPRYKIIEKRQSVAFWCNPISGHATLYWYQQILGQGPKLLIQFQNNGVVDDSQLPKDRFSAERLKGVDSTLKIQPAKLEDSAVYLCASSLEVPRGWTYEQYFGPGTRLTVT.